The 32 T cell receptor beta chains below come from one sample, sequenced in a study of cytomegalovirus exposure and HLA in healthy donors. Amplification used 60 Vbeta primers and 13 Jbeta primers. The table came from immunoSEQ multiplex PCR; TCRdb's copy has only in-frame clones and leaves some out. The table lists approximately 110,000 clones, 70% to 85% of them singletons. The specimen was PBMCs. Receptors originate from a woman in her thirties or forties in good health and CMV-seronegative.

The chain joins TRBV30 to TRBJ1-1, with unresolved D. The V and J ends lost 0 bases and 5 bases respectively, with 13 bases between them. CDR1 and CDR2 (germline): GTSNPN, SVGIG (reference sequence). The CDR3 totals 14 residues. In nucleotides, the CDR3 is TGTGCCTGGAGTGTGGGAGGGCTTGGTACTGAAGCTTTCTTT. Encoded protein: CAWSVGGLGTEAFF.

The table lists this clone with a few counts. This sequence joins TRBV27 and TRBJ1-1; no reliable D call. The CDR3 runs 13 residues. V lost 3 bases and J 4 bases, leaving 9 bases between the germline ends. Germline V lookup: CDR1 MNHEY, CDR2 SMNVEV (reference sequence). DNA of the CDR3: TGTGCCAGCAGTTTGCCATCAGGCACTGAAGCTTTCTTT. Translation gives CASSLPSGTEAFF.

CDR3 coding DNA: TGTGCCATCAGTGGTGGGAGATCCTATGGCTACACCTTC. Its protein product is CAISGGRSYGYTF. This sequence joins TRBV10-3 and TRBJ1-2; D unclear. The germline V gene encodes CDR1 ENHRY and CDR2 SYGVKD. V was clipped by 4 bases and J by 4 bases, with 10 bases between them. This CDR3 contains 13 residues.

V and J are TRBV7-9 and TRBJ1-2; TRBD1 matches at 11 bases. The germline CDR1 and CDR2 sequences are SEHNR and FQNEAQ (reference sequence). V was clipped by 6 bases and J by 4 bases; unmatched bases: 10. This CDR3 region has 16 residues. The CDR3 protein is CASSWGQGGMGYGYTF. As DNA, the CDR3 is TGTGCCAGCAGTTGGGGACAGGGGGGAATGGGCTATGGCTACACCTTC.

The chain combines TRBV11-2 with TRBJ2-1, with 11 bases matching TRBD2. The germline V gene has CDR1 SGHAT and CDR2 FQNNGV. V dropped 6 bases and J dropped 1; count of bases not matched to a gene: 5. This CDR3 spans 16 amino acids. The CDR3 DNA follows: TGTGCCAGCAGTTGGACTAGCGGGCTATCCTACAATGAGCAGTTCTTC. Encoded protein: CASSWTSGLSYNEQFF.

This chain uses TRBV6-5 with TRBJ1-5; TRBD1 might be the D (6 bases). CDR1 and CDR2 from the germline V gene are MNHEY and SVGAGI. The V end was cut by 5 bases, the J end by 6 bases, with 17 bases between. The CDR3 contains 15 residues. CDR3 loop: CASSPAGDFGQPQHF. The CDR3, as DNA: TGTGCCAGCAGTCCGGCAGGGGATTTTGGTCAGCCCCAGCATTTT.

The gene calls are TRBV28 and TRBJ1-2; possible D gene TRBD1, 6 bases. Per germline, CDR1 MDHEN and CDR2 SYDVKM. This CDR3 contains 13 residues. V lost 3 bases and J 4 bases, leaving 9 bases between the germline ends. CDR3 in amino acids: CASSFRGFYGYTF. In nucleotides, the CDR3 is TGTGCCAGCAGTTTTAGGGGGTTCTATGGCTACACCTTC.

This clone has just a few counts. The rearrangement joins TRBV5-6 to TRBJ1-2; D remains ambiguous. Trimming removed 4 bases from V and 4 bases from J, with 11 bases in between. CDR3 size: 13 residues. CDR1 and CDR2 (germline): SGHDT, YYEEEE. Here the CDR3 DNA reads TGTGCCAGCAGCCCGAACCGGGGCTATGGCTACACCTTC. Translating gives CASSPNRGYGYTF.

About this clone: A junction boundary mismatches the germline segment, possibly from a read error. V is TRBV6-5 and J is TRBJ2-1, with D tentatively TRBD1 (6 bases). Germline V gene sequence: CDR1 MNHEY, CDR2 SVGAGI. This CDR3 is 15 amino acids long. The CDR3, as DNA: TGTGCCAGCAGCCCAACAGGGACCATTGTCAATAAGCAGTTCTTC. It translates to CASSPTGTIVNKQFF.

V is TRBV7-2 and J is TRBJ2-1; maybe TRBD2 (6 bases). Germline V lookup: CDR1 SGHTA, CDR2 FQGNSA. CDR3 length: 16 residues. Trimming removed 1 base at V and 12 bases at J, with 22 bases between. CDR3 DNA sequence: TGTGCCAGCAGCTTAGACGTAACGGGAGACCTTATAAGGCAGTTCTTC. Amino acid sequence: CASSLDVTGDLIRQFF. Drawing the rest from reference TRBV7-2 and TRBJ2-1, the complete variable domain is GAGVSQSPSNKVTEKGKDVELRCDPISGHTALYWYRQSLGQGLEFLIYFQGNSAPDKSGLPSDRFSAERTGGSVSTLTIQRTQQEDSAVYLCASSLDVTGDLIRQFFGPGTRLTVL.

The chain joins TRBV30 to TRBJ2-1; perhaps TRBD1 as D (6 bases). V lost 8 bases and J 0 bases, leaving 14 bases between the germline ends. The CDR3 covers 14 residues. Germline V CDR1 and CDR2: GTSNPN, SVGIG (reference sequence). The CDR3 protein is CARGGINSYNEQFF. Written as DNA, the CDR3 is TGTGCCAGAGGGGGTATAAACTCCTACAATGAGCAGTTCTTC.

The V gene is TRBV5-1, the J gene TRBJ1-4; weak D call: TRBD1 (5 bases). This CDR3 contains 14 residues. V was cut by 6 bases and J by 7 bases, with 16 bases left in between. Germline V gives CDR1 SGHRS, CDR2 YFSETQ. CDR3 sequence reads: CASTMGGGGEKLFF. DNA of the CDR3: TGCGCCAGCACCATGGGGGGAGGAGGTGAAAAACTGTTTTTT.

The chain has TRBV7-9 and TRBJ2-2, with 8 bases identical to TRBD1. The germline V gene encodes CDR1 SEHNR and CDR2 FQNEAQ (reference sequence). The trim removed 4 bases at V and 1 base at J, leaving 5 bases unmatched. The CDR3 covers 16 residues. The CDR3 is CASSSPDRENTGELFF. CDR3 nucleotide sequence: TGTGCCAGCAGCTCTCCGGACAGGGAGAACACCGGGGAGCTGTTTTTT.

The CDR3 loop is CASSLGGRDYNEQFF. In nucleotides, the CDR3 is TGTGCCAGTAGTTTGGGCGGGAGGGATTACAATGAGCAGTTCTTC. V usage is TRBV19 and J usage is TRBJ2-1; 9 nucleotides line up with TRBD2. CDR3 length: 15 amino acids. The junction had 6 bases not matched to a gene; V was cut back by 5 bases and J by 4 bases. Germline loops: CDR1 LNHDA, CDR2 SQIVND (reference sequence).

This clone appeared once. This chain connects TRBV10-2 to TRBJ2-5; 8 nucleotides align to TRBD1. The CDR3 loop spans 18 amino acids. From germline, CDR1 is WSHSY and CDR2 SAAADI. The J segment lost 2 bases and the V segment lost 1 base, leaving 12 bases of the junction unmatched. CDR3 region: CASSEWDRTGKLQETQYF. In DNA form, the CDR3 reads TGCGCCAGCAGTGAGTGGGATCGGACAGGGAAACTTCAAGAGACCCAGTACTTC.

The chain recombines TRBV4-1 with TRBJ2-5; 7 nucleotides align to TRBD1. Unmatched junction bases numbered 10, after V lost 4 bases and J lost 2 bases. Germline CDR1 reads MGHRA; CDR2 reads YSYEKL. The CDR3 runs 16 residues. This CDR3 reads CASSRQTGSEQETQYF. The CDR3 DNA sequence: TGCGCCAGCAGCCGCCAGACAGGGTCGGAACAAGAGACCCAGTACTTC.

In nucleotides, the CDR3 is TGTGCCAGCAGCGTACAGCGGGGGGATACGCAGTATTTT. Translation gives CASSVQRGDTQYF. The chain links TRBV9 to TRBJ2-3, with 8 bases that match TRBD2. This CDR3 has 13 amino acids. The germline V gene encodes CDR1 SGDLS and CDR2 YYNGEE. V was clipped by 1 base and J by 6 bases; unmatched bases: 1.

The rearrangement uses TRBV6-1 and TRBJ2-1, with TRBD2 matching over 10 bases. V lost 7 bases, J lost 6 bases, and 9 bases stayed unmatched. This CDR3 has 15 amino acids. From germline, CDR1 is MNHNS and CDR2 SASEGT. CDR3 sequence: CASTSPGTSVNEQFF. DNA for the CDR3: TGTGCCAGCACCTCGCCCGGGACTAGCGTCAATGAGCAGTTCTTC.

This chain uses TRBV11-2 with TRBJ2-7; 7 positions match TRBD1. CDR3 length: 15 residues. CDR1 SGHAT and CDR2 FQNNGV come from the germline V gene. The V segment lost 5 bases and the J segment 0 bases; nucleotides outside the gene matches: 7. The CDR3 region is CASSRDRVGSYEQYF. For the CDR3, the DNA is TGTGCCAGCAGCCGTGACAGGGTGGGCTCCTACGAGCAGTACTTC.

The V gene is TRBV30, the J gene TRBJ2-5, with 8 bases identical to TRBD2. V shed 2 bases, J shed 4 bases, and the junction held 3 bases outside the gene matches. The CDR3 consists of 13 residues. Per the germline V gene, CDR1 is GTSNPN and CDR2 is SVGIG (reference sequence). CDR3 sequence (DNA): TGTGCCTGGAGTTCGGGGGGGCCAGAGACCCAGTACTTC. Its translation: CAWSSGGPETQYF.

The gene calls are TRBV7-9 and TRBJ2-1; 9 bases agree with TRBD2. Germline trimming cut 3 bases from V and 7 bases from J; bases unmatched to any gene: 4. The CDR3 loop spans 14 amino acids. CDR1 is SEHNR, CDR2 FQNEAQ, per germline (reference sequence). CDR3 nucleotide sequence: TGTGCCAGCAGCTTCGGCGGGGGGGCTAATGAGCAGTTCTTC. Translated, it gives CASSFGGGANEQFF.

The V gene is TRBV5-1, the J gene TRBJ2-3, with 9 bases aligning to TRBD1. This CDR3 has 15 amino acids. The germline CDR1 and CDR2 sequences are SGHRS and YFSETQ. J lost 4 bases, V lost 1 base, and 4 bases had no gene match. CDR3 sequence: CASSLLGTGPDTQYF. The DNA for the CDR3 is TGCGCCAGCAGCTTGTTAGGGACAGGGCCAGATACGCAGTATTTT.

This chain links TRBV5-1 with TRBJ2-2; the D is unclear. V was trimmed by 1 base and J by 4 bases, leaving 8 bases between them. There are 14 residues in the CDR3. Germline V gene data show CDR1 as SGHRS and CDR2 as YFSETQ. DNA of the CDR3: TGCGCCAGCAGCTTGCGGGTTTTCACCGGGGAGCTGTTTTTT. This codes for CASSLRVFTGELFF.

V gene TRBV7-2 combines with J gene TRBJ1-1, with TRBD1 matching 9 bases. CDR3 length equals 13 residues. Germline V lookup: CDR1 SGHTA, CDR2 FQGNSA. V was pared by 5 bases and J by 5 bases, with 3 bases of the junction left unmatched. The CDR3 is CASSQGQGTEAFF. The CDR3 DNA sequence: TGTGCCAGCAGCCAAGGACAGGGGACTGAAGCTTTCTTT.

The rearrangement uses TRBV7-8 and TRBJ1-1, with unresolved D. The germline V and J ends were trimmed by 1 base and 5 bases, with 8 bases remaining between them. CDR3 size: 13 residues. Germline-derived CDR1 and CDR2 are SGHVS and FQNEAQ. As DNA, the CDR3 is TGTGCCAGCAGCTTAGACGGGTTTACTGAAGCTTTCTTT. It is translated as CASSLDGFTEAFF.

A remark on this clone: This same CDR3 is encoded by further DNA sequences in the sample. V usage is TRBV7-9 and J usage is TRBJ2-3; 7 nucleotides align to TRBD2. V lost 4 bases and J lost 2; bases outside the gene matches: 3. CDR1 is SEHNR, CDR2 FQNEAQ, per germline (reference sequence). This CDR3 contains 14 residues. Here the CDR3 reads CASSSSGNTDTQYF. The CDR3 DNA reads as TGTGCCAGCAGCTCTAGCGGAAACACAGATACGCAGTATTTT.

The rearrangement joins TRBV15 to TRBJ1-1; TRBD1 matches at 7 bases. CDR1 and CDR2 (germline): LNHNV, YYDKDF (reference sequence). The CDR3 runs 15 residues. The V segment lost 4 bases and the J segment 5 bases; nucleotides outside the gene matches: 10. CDR3 coding DNA: TGTGCCACCAGCACCGACCTCACAGGGGCTACTGAAGCTTTCTTT. This codes for CATSTDLTGATEAFF.

The rearrangement uses TRBV15 and TRBJ1-4, with D uncertain. The length of the CDR3 is 14 residues. The germline gives CDR1 LNHNV, CDR2 YYDKDF (reference sequence). V lost 3 bases and J lost 0, with 5 bases in between. The CDR3, as DNA: TGTGCCACCAGCAGCGGAGCAACTAATGAAAAACTGTTTTTT. Protein sequence: CATSSGATNEKLFF.

The chain carries TRBV4-1 and TRBJ2-1; 9 bases align to TRBD2. V trimming: 4 bases; J trimming: 8 bases; junction bases outside the gene matches: 12. Germline CDR1 MGHRA, CDR2 YSYEKL. The length of the CDR3 is 16 residues. CDR3: CASSLLAGVAVDEQFF. The CDR3 DNA reads as TGCGCCAGCAGCCTATTAGCGGGGGTGGCGGTCGATGAGCAGTTCTTC.

The chain joins TRBV27 to TRBJ2-3; 10 bases align to TRBD1. Germline values: CDR1 MNHEY, CDR2 SMNVEV (reference sequence). The junction had 5 bases not matched to a gene; V was cut back by 2 bases and J by 0 bases. This CDR3 spans 17 amino acids. This CDR3 is CASSLTGTGDSTDTQYF. The DNA of the CDR3 is TGTGCCAGCAGTTTAACCGGGACAGGGGATAGCACAGATACGCAGTATTTT.

This clone is a singleton in its sample. The chain recombines TRBV2 with TRBJ2-2, with 14 bases aligning to TRBD2. Trimming took 6 bases from V and 6 from J; bases not matched to a gene: 6. Germline CDR1 and CDR2: SNHLY and FYNNEI. The CDR3 loop spans 16 amino acids. CDR3 in DNA: TGTGCCAGCAGATTCGGACTAGCGGGGGGAGCCGGGGAGCTGTTTTTT. Translated, it gives CASRFGLAGGAGELFF.

This chain uses TRBV15 with TRBJ2-7, with D maybe TRBD2 (7 bases). CDR3 length: 15 residues. CDR1 and CDR2 from the germline V gene are LNHNV and YYDKDF (reference sequence). Trimming stripped 0 bases from V and 6 bases from J, with 15 bases between. The CDR3 sequence is CATSRDKGGGSEQYF. For the CDR3, the DNA is TGTGCCACCAGCAGAGATAAGGGCGGGGGCTCCGAGCAGTACTTC.